These T cell receptor beta chains were read from a single sample in a study of monozygotic twins with inflammatory bowel disease. TCRdb reprocessed the 5' RACE reads and stores each CDR3 protein as one record, lacking DNA. This listing includes approximately 100,000 distinct CDR3 sequences. The sequencing sample was made of blood. These receptors came from a human donor with ulcerative colitis or Crohn's disease, or a healthy co-twin of an affected twin (not recorded which). Each CDR3 is given with its conserved first and last residue. Each record gives: V gene, J gene, CDR3 protein.

TRBV28	TRBJ1-4	CASRDPAQKLFF
TRBV29-1	TRBJ2-1	CSVPRPYEQFF
TRBV7-9	TRBJ2-1	CASSSPTSGRLNNEQFF
TRBV29-1	TRBJ2-3	CSVERGGSATDTQYF
TRBV5-4	TRBJ2-1	CASSLVRGNEQFF
TRBV5-1	TRBJ2-3	CASSLPSGTGDTQYF
TRBV10-3	TRBJ2-7	CAIGGPSYEQYF
TRBV5-1	TRBJ2-5	CASSSAPTSGQETQYF
TRBV4-3	TRBJ2-7	CASSQDSRQGYEQYF
TRBV30	TRBJ1-2	CAWRENYGYTF
TRBV11-2	TRBJ2-7	CASSLDGYSYEQYF
TRBV11-2	TRBJ2-5	CASSLIRAGAGVSETQYF
TRBV9	TRBJ1-6	CASSVAPGTGSSPLHF
TRBV7-2	TRBJ1-6	CASSLWGADSPLHF
TRBV3-1	TRBJ2-6	CASSRSRAPRSGANVLTF
TRBV20-1	TRBJ2-7	CSASARAVYEQYF
TRBV29-1	TRBJ2-5	CSVEEPYQETQYF
TRBV6-2/TRBV6-3	TRBJ2-7	CASSQNRGRGSYEQYF
TRBV25-1	TRBJ2-1	CASTGYPYNEQFF
TRBV20-1	TRBJ1-6	CSASGGGGSPLHF
TRBV7-2	TRBJ2-5	CASSLALARGGKETQYF
TRBV20-1	TRBJ1-5	CSASSIRGTEVGQGLGNQPQHF
TRBV6-1	TRBJ2-1	CASTAGGLSNEQFF
TRBV29-1	TRBJ2-5	CSVEHLETQYF
TRBV28	TRBJ1-1	CASSPILSTEAFF
TRBV5-1	TRBJ1-2	CASSLEGDYGYTF
TRBV20-1	TRBJ2-1	CSAKGSSESSYNEQFF
TRBV6-2/TRBV6-3	TRBJ1-5	CASSPQRGISAQHF
TRBV20-1	TRBJ2-7	CSARALGLAGGLPYEQYF
TRBV20-1	TRBJ1-1	CSARPGRMNTEAFF
TRBV20-1	TRBJ2-7	CSAKGRGKAGGEQYF
TRBV7-2	TRBJ2-3	CASSLYYLSKADTQYF
TRBV20-1	TRBJ2-1	CSAPPIGGNEQFF
TRBV5-1	TRBJ2-7	CASSLEGGGYEQYF
TRBV7-8	TRBJ1-3	CASSLGPTRNTIYF
TRBV5-6	TRBJ2-2	CASSTISGELFF
TRBV3-1	TRBJ1-1	CASSQGGQGRDEAFF
TRBV6-1	TRBJ2-1	CASRSDRGSYNEQFF
TRBV30	TRBJ1-5	CAWSPGGNQPQHF
TRBV7-9	TRBJ1-4	CASTGGANEKLFF